This T cell receptor beta chain was recovered during a study of prognosis after radiotherapy for stage I lung cancer. Study-wide background: Medical inoperability was considered to apply to all enrolled non-small cell lung cancer patients. The 10 to 15 male and 6 female patients were aged roughly 53 to 95, median roughly 79 years.

This clonotype has only a few counts. A read error is the likely source, as a far larger clone sits one nucleotide away. Germline CDR1 MNHNS, CDR2 SASEGT. CDR3 size: 18 residues. Trimming pared 7 bases from V and 4 bases from J, leaving 29 bases between. Roughly 6.2 milliliters of peripheral blood were drawn at each of two time points. Multiplex PCR, run in two rounds, amplified TCR beta CDR3 from genomic DNA. First-round PCR used primers specific to each TRBV and TRBJ gene. TCRdb re-derived calls from the multiplex PCR reads in MiXCR, one entry per CDR3 protein. The sample lists nearly 25,000 distinct CDR3 sequences; roughly 40% were seen once.

The sequence derives from a donor over 45 with non-small cell lung cancer. This chain links TRBV6-1 with TRBJ2-7; weak D call: TRBD2 (7 bases). The sequencing here drew on PBMCs, taken before or after stereotactic body radiation therapy (not recorded which). The CDR3 DNA follows: TGTGCCAGCATTTCCTTGTTCGAGTGGGGGGGCGCGTTTTACGAGCAGTACTTC. Translation gives CASISLFEWGGAFYEQYF.